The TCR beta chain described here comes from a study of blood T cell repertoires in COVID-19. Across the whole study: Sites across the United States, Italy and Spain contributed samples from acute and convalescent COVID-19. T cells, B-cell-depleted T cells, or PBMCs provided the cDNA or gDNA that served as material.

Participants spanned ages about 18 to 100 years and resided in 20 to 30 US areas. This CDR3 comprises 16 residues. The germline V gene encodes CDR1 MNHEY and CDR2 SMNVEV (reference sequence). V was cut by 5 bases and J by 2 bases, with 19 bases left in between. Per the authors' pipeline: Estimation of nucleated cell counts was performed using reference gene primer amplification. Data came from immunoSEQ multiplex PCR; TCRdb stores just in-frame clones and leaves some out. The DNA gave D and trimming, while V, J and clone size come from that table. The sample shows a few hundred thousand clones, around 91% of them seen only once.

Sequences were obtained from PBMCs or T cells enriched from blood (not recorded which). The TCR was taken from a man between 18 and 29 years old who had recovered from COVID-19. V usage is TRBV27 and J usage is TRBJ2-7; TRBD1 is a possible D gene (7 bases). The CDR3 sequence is CASSRGTAIPTYEQYF. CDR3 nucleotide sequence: TGTGCCAGCAGTCGGGGGACAGCCATCCCAACCTACGAGCAGTACTTC.